This T cell receptor beta chain was sequenced in a study of shared clonotypes between healthy human individuals. In this sample, this clone turned up a few times. CD4+ cells underwent separation, giving CD45RA+ naive and CD45RA-negative memory subsets. Sequenced by immunoSEQ multiplex PCR; TCRdb stores in-frame clones only, minus some. Seen here are hundreds of thousands of clones, approximately 74% observed once, and the top ten hold 1.5% to 2%. Trimming pared 2 bases from V and 3 bases from J, leaving 10 bases between. CDR1 and CDR2 from the germline V gene are SGHTA and FQGNSA. The CDR3 is 14 amino acids.

The sequenced sample was memory CD4+ T cells sorted from blood. Documented subset: CD45RA-negative fraction. This clonotype was obtained from a woman aged 25 to 39 in good health. The chain links TRBV7-2 to TRBJ1-1; D remains unclear. CDR3 residues: CASSLQPKDTEAFF. The CDR3 nucleotides are TGTGCCAGCAGCTTACAACCGAAAGACACTGAAGCTTTCTTT.